A single sample is the source of the 8 T cell receptor beta chains below, sequenced in a study of T cell responses to AZD1222 COVID-19 vaccine. Clones were sequenced by immunoSEQ multiplex PCR, and TCRdb holds only the in-frame ones, with some missing. The table lists around 100,000 clones, 70% to 90% of them singletons. Sequences were derived from peripheral blood, sampled on day 0 of MenACWY control vaccination. These receptors were collected from an adult in good health.

The rearrangement links TRBV19 to TRBJ1-5, with D uncertain. CDR3 length equals 17 residues. Trimming left V 9 bases short and J 3 bases short, with 24 bases between. Germline lookup yields CDR1 LNHDA and CDR2 SQIVND (reference sequence). CDR3 region: CASDMGKVDIHNQPQHF. Written as DNA, the CDR3 is TGTGCCAGCGACATGGGTAAAGTCGACATCCACAATCAGCCCCAGCATTTT. Supplemented by reference TRBV19 and TRBJ1-5, the full variable domain reads DGGITQSPKYLFRKEGQNVTLSCEQNLNHDAMYWYRQDPGQGLRLIYYSQIVNDFQKGDIAEGYSVSREKKESFPLTVTSAQKNPTAFYLCASDMGKVDIHNQPQHFGDGTRLSIL.

The rearrangement joins TRBV5-1 to TRBJ1-1, with 8 bases aligning to TRBD1. Germline assignment: CDR1 SGHRS and CDR2 YFSETQ. J was trimmed by 4 bases and V by 0 bases; bases with no gene match: 8. CDR3 length equals 16 residues. CDR3 coding DNA: TGCGCCAGCAGCTTGGTACCAGGGGGCAATAGCACTGAAGCTTTCTTT. Encoded protein: CASSLVPGGNSTEAFF.

The chain uses TRBV29-1 and TRBJ2-7; D uncertain. V lost 7 bases, J lost 3 bases, and 19 bases lay in between. The CDR3 loop spans 14 amino acids. Germline lookup yields CDR1 SQVTM and CDR2 ANQGSEA. DNA of the CDR3: TGCAGCGCCGCTCTGTCTGCCTACAACTACGAGCAGTACTTC. Translation gives CSAALSAYNYEQYF.

The chain's CDR3 is CASSRDSLNTEAFF. The CDR3, as DNA: TGTGCCAGCAGCCGGGACAGTCTGAACACTGAAGCTTTCTTT. This chain joins TRBV7-3 and TRBJ1-1; TRBD1 agrees at 7 bases. CDR3 length equals 14 residues. Per the germline V gene, CDR1 is SGHTA and CDR2 is FQGTGA. The V gene end was trimmed by 5 bases and the J gene end by 0 bases; junction bases not matched to a gene: 3.

This chain joins TRBV10-3 and TRBJ1-6, with 8 bases identical to TRBD1. This CDR3 contains 16 residues. Trimming at V came to 4 bases and at J to 8 bases, leaving 10 bases not matched to a gene. Germline V gene sequence: CDR1 ENHRY, CDR2 SYGVKD. CDR3 protein: CAISGSDGQGDSPLHF. The CDR3 DNA reads as TGTGCCATCAGTGGGTCGGACGGACAGGGAGATTCACCCCTCCACTTT.

The chain combines TRBV6-2 or TRBV6-3 with TRBJ2-6, with unresolved D. The V and J ends lost 0 bases and 2 bases respectively, with 20 bases between them. Per the germline V gene, CDR1 is MNHEY and CDR2 is SVGEGT. The CDR3 has 20 residues. CDR3 residues: CASSYSILQNIVTGANVLTF. CDR3 bases: TGTGCCAGCAGTTACTCGATCTTACAGAACATTGTGACTGGGGCCAACGTCCTGACTTTC.

The chain is built from TRBV7-2 and TRBJ2-7; tentatively, D is TRBD1 or TRBD2 (5 bases each). Per germline, CDR1 SGHTA and CDR2 FQGNSA. V was pared by 2 bases and J by 4 bases, with 15 bases between. The CDR3 spans 15 residues. The CDR3 DNA is TGTGCCAGCAGCTTACCCGGGACCCGAAGGTACGAGCAGTACTTC. The encoded protein is CASSLPGTRRYEQYF.

The chain combines TRBV11-2 with TRBJ2-3; 8 bases are shared with TRBD2. Germline V lookup: CDR1 SGHAT, CDR2 FQNNGV. The J segment lost 4 bases and the V segment lost 2 bases, leaving 8 bases of the junction unmatched. The CDR3 spans 16 residues. The CDR3 spells CASSLLTSVGSDTQYF. CDR3 in DNA: TGTGCCAGCAGCTTATTGACTAGCGTTGGTTCAGATACGCAGTATTTT. The whole variable domain, filled in from reference TRBV11-2 and TRBJ2-3, reads EAGVAQSPRYKIIEKRQSVAFWCNPISGHATLYWYQQILGQGPKLLIQFQNNGVVDDSQLPKDRFSAERLKGVDSTLKIQPAKLEDSAVYLCASSLLTSVGSDTQYFGPGTRLTVL.